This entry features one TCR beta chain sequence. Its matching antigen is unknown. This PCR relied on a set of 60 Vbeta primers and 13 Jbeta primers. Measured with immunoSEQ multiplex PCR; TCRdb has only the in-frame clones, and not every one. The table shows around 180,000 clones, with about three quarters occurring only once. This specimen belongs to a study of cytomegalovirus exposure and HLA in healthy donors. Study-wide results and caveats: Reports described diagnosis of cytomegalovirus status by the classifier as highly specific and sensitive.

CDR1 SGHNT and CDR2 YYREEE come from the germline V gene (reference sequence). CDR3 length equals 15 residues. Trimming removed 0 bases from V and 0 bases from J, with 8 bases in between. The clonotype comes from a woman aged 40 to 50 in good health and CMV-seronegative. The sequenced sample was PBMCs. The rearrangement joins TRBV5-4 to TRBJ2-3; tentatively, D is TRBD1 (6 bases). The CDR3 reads CASSLVGTSTDTQYF. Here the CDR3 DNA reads TGTGCCAGCAGCTTGGTCGGGACAAGCACAGATACGCAGTATTTT. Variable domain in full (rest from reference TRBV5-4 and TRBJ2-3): ETGVTQSPTHLIKTRGQQVTLRCSSQSGHNTVSWYQQALGQGPQFIFQYYREEENGRGNFPPRFSGLQFPNYSSELNVNALELDDSALYLCASSLVGTSTDTQYFGPGTRLTVL.